This entry concerns a single T cell receptor beta chain. Its target is unknown. The data belong to a study of graft-versus-host responses after intestinal transplantation. At the level of the study: Every transplant recipient was induced with anti-thymocyte globulin, then maintained on tacrolimus and steroids for around 3 years.

This table comes from immunoSEQ multiplex PCR, and its TCRdb copy is limited to in-frame clones, with some not included. The data show more than 70,000 clones, roughly 80% seen once. Study-level results: Marrow from the recipient contained GvH clones, some of which had appeared first in ileum or blood.

Germline V gives CDR1 SGHNT, CDR2 YYREEE (reference sequence). V was cut by 0 bases and J by 6 bases, with 7 bases left in between. This CDR3 comprises 13 residues. This specimen consisted of unstimulated CD4+ T cells sorted from spleen or lymph node cells, obtained before intestinal transplant. The receptor was isolated from a human donor who received an intestinal transplant. The genes are TRBV5-4 and TRBJ2-1, with D hard to call. Here the CDR3 DNA reads TGTGCCAGCAGCTTGGCCGCTAGCAATGAGCAGTTCTTC. It translates to CASSLAASNEQFF.